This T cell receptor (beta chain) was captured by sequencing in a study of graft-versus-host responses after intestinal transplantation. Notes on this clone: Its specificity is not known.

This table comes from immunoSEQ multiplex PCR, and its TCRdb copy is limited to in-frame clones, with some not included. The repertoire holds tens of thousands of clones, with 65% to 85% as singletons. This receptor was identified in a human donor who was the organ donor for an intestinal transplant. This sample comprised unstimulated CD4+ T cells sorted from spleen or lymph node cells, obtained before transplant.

In DNA, the CDR3 is TGTGCCAGCAGCCAATTCCAGGACTATGGCTACACCTTC. Amino acid sequence: CASSQFQDYGYTF. J is TRBJ1-2 and V is TRBV14; D is ambiguous. V shed 2 bases and J shed 3 bases, with 7 bases lying between them. This CDR3 is 13 amino acids long. Germline V gene data show CDR1 as SGHDN and CDR2 as FVKESK. The variable domain in full, with the rest retrieved from reference TRBV14 and TRBJ1-2, is EAGVTQFPSHSVIEKGQTVTLRCDPISGHDNLYWYRRVMGKEIKFLLHFVKESKQDESGMPNNRFLAERTGGTYSTLKVQPAELEDSGVYFCASSQFQDYGYTFGSGTRLTVV.